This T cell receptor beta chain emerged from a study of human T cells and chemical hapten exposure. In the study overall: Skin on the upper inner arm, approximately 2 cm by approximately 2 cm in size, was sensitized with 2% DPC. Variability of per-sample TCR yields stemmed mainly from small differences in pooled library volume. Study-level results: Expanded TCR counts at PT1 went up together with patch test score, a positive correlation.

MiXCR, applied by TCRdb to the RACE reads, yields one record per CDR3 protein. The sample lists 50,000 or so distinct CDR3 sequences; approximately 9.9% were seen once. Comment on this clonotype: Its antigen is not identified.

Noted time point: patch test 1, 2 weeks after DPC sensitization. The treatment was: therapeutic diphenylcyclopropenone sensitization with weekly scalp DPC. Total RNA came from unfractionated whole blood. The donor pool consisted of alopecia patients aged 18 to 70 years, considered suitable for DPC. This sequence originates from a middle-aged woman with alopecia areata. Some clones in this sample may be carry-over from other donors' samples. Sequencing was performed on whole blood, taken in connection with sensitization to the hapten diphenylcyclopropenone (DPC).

CDR3 DNA: TGTGCCACCCGGACAGGGGCGAGCACTGAAGCTTTCTTT. Protein sequence: CATRTGASTEAFF. The J gene is TRBJ1-1, the V gene TRBV6-6; TRBD1 matches 9 bases. V was pared by 10 bases and J by 4 bases, with 7 bases of the junction left unmatched. CDR3 length: 13 residues. Germline CDR1 reads MNHNY; CDR2 reads SVGAGI (reference sequence).